Listed below are T cell receptor beta chains from one sample, sequenced in a study of technical replicates of blood from several donors. Assay used: immunoSEQ multiplex PCR; TCRdb lists only in-frame clones, some missing. The sample carries 85,000 to 90,000 clones, roughly 90% recorded once. The sequencing input was T cells isolated from PBMCs. These receptors were obtained from a human donor in good health. Each CDR3 is given with its conserved first and last residue. The order of the fields is J gene, clone size, CDR3 length, V gene, D gene, CDR3 DNA, CDR3 protein. The D gene is left open where the match is weak. Only part of the rows carry a size: once, few, many, or a class if the clone is expanded.

TRBJ2-7,once,14,TRBV9,TRBD2,TGTGCCAGCAGCGCGACCGGACTAGGGTACGAGCAGTACTTC,CASSATGLGYEQYF
TRBJ1-2,.,14,TRBV27,.,TGTGCCAGCAGCATAGGACAGTCAGACTATGGCTACACCTTC,CASSIGQSDYGYTF
TRBJ2-6,.,19,TRBV28,TRBD1,TGTGCCAGCAGTTCCCCCTTGGGGACAGGGTTCAGCGGGGCCAACGTCCTGACTTTC,CASSSPLGTGFSGANVLTF
TRBJ1-1,.,16,TRBV7-3,.,TGTGCCAGCAGCCTCCAAGGAGGTGGCAGGAACACTGAAGCTTTCTTT,CASSLQGGGRNTEAFF
TRBJ1-1,.,14,TRBV5-5,.,TGTGCCAGCAGTTACTTAAGGGGATACACTGAAGCTTTCTTT,CASSYLRGYTEAFF
TRBJ2-7,.,13,TRBV11-1,TRBD1,TGTGCCAGCAGCATCCGGGACAGGGAGGAGCAGTACTTC,CASSIRDREEQYF
TRBJ1-3,once,15,TRBV9,.,TGTGCCAGCAGCTCAAGAGGGGGCTCTGGAAACACCATATATTTT,CASSSRGGSGNTIYF
TRBJ2-1,.,14,TRBV9,TRBD2,TGTGCCAGCAGCGCTAGCGGGGGGGAAAATGAGCAGTTCTTC,CASSASGGENEQFF
TRBJ2-7,.,14,TRBV30,.,TGTGCCTGGAGGGGCCGGGACTCCTCCTACGAGCAGTACTTC,CAWRGRDSSYEQYF
TRBJ1-1,few,15,TRBV5-1,.,TGCGCCAGCAGCTTGTCTGAGGGGGTGAACACTGAAGCTTTCTTT,CASSLSEGVNTEAFF
TRBJ1-1,once,10,TRBV28,.,TGTGCCAGCAGGAGGTCTGAAGCTTTCTTT,CASRRSEAFF
TRBJ2-7,.,14,TRBV28,.,TGTGCCAGCGGTCCGGGGGACGTCCCCTACGAGCAGTACTTC,CASGPGDVPYEQYF
TRBJ2-1,.,16,TRBV4-1,TRBD2,TGCGCCAGCAGCCAAGGATTGCGGGGGGCTTGGAATGAGCAGTTCTTC,CASSQGLRGAWNEQFF
TRBJ1-2,.,14,TRBV6-5,.,TGTGCCAGCAGTTACTCGAACGGGAGAGATGGCTACACCTTC,CASSYSNGRDGYTF
TRBJ1-1,.,13,TRBV7-9,.,TGTGCCAGCACAACGAGGGAGAACACTGAAGCTTTCTTT,CASTTRENTEAFF
TRBJ2-1,.,15,TRBV7-9,TRBD1,TGTGCCAGCAGCCGAGGACAGGGCTCCTACAATGAGCAGTTCTTC,CASSRGQGSYNEQFF
TRBJ2-7,.,15,TRBV11-2,TRBD1,TGTGCCAGCAGCTCCCCGGGACAGCACGCCTACGAGCAGTACTTC,CASSSPGQHAYEQYF
TRBJ1-2,few,13,TRBV6-5,.,TGTGCCAGCAGTTATGGACAGTCGCTTGGCTACACCTTC,CASSYGQSLGYTF
TRBJ2-3,once,13,TRBV12-5,.,TGTGCTAGTGGTTATCAAGCAGGAGATACGCAGTATTTT,CASGYQAGDTQYF
TRBJ2-1,.,18,TRBV5-1,TRBD2,TGCGCCAGCAGCTCCGGGAAAAGCGGGACCCCCGGAGACAATGAGCAGTTCTTC,CASSSGKSGTPGDNEQFF
TRBJ2-1,.,13,TRBV18,.,TGTGCCAGCTCAAGTGAGGCCTACAATGAGCAGTTCTTC,CASSSEAYNEQFF
TRBJ1-1,few,13,TRBV5-4,.,TGTGCCAGCAGCTTGACAGGGCGAACTGAAGCTTTCTTT,CASSLTGRTEAFF
TRBJ2-1,.,11,TRBV29-1,.,TGCAGCGTTGTCGGTGACAATGAGCAGTTCTTC,CSVVGDNEQFF
TRBJ2-7,.,14,TRBV14,.,TGTGCCAGCAGTCTAACTTATGGCTCCTACGAGCAGTACTTC,CASSLTYGSYEQYF
TRBJ1-1,.,14,TRBV28,TRBD1,TGTGCCAGCAGCTCGGGACAGGGAACAACTGAAGCTTTCTTT,CASSSGQGTTEAFF
TRBJ1-1,once,17,TRBV7-2,.,TGTGCCAGCAGCTTAAGGTGGTTAGGGGTGCGGAACACTGAAGCTTTCTTT,CASSLRWLGVRNTEAFF
TRBJ2-7,.,18,TRBV5-6,TRBD2,TGTGCCAGCAGCTTAACCCCGGGACTAGCGGGGGGATACTACGAGCAGTACTTC,CASSLTPGLAGGYYEQYF
TRBJ2-5,.,14,TRBV28,.,TGTGCCAGCAGTCCTGACAGTTTACAAGAGACCCAGTACTTC,CASSPDSLQETQYF
TRBJ2-1,.,14,TRBV19,TRBD2,TGTGCCAGTAAGGTAGCGGGAGACTACAATGAGCAGTTCTTC,CASKVAGDYNEQFF
TRBJ1-2,.,16,TRBV19,.,TGTGCCAGTATTGGCCAAACGGACATCCCCTTCTATGGCTACACCTTC,CASIGQTDIPFYGYTF
TRBJ2-3,.,14,TRBV27,.,TGTGCCAGCAGTTTATTCTCTAGCACAGATACGCAGTATTTT,CASSLFSSTDTQYF
TRBJ1-1,.,13,TRBV12-5,.,TGTGCTAGTGGTTTGCCGTACACGTCAGAAGCTTTCTTT,CASGLPYTSEAFF
TRBJ1-5,.,14,TRBV10-2,TRBD1,TGCGCCAGCACCCCGGACAGGAGCAATCAGCCCCAGCATTTT,CASTPDRSNQPQHF
TRBJ1-5,.,14,TRBV5-8,.,TGTGCCAGCAGCTTGAAATATAGCAATCAGCCCCAGCATTTT,CASSLKYSNQPQHF
TRBJ2-2,once,15,TRBV9,TRBD2,TGTGCCAGCAGCGGGGGGGGACTAGCCAGCTCAGAGCTGTTTTTT,CASSGGGLASSELFF
TRBJ2-7,.,16,TRBV23-1,.,TGCGCCAGCAGTCAATCGGTATGGAGCAGATACTACGAGCAGTACTTC,CASSQSVWSRYYEQYF
TRBJ2-1,.,15,TRBV9,.,TGTGCCAGCAGCGTAGTGGGGGGTACCTACAATGAGCAGTTCTTC,CASSVVGGTYNEQFF
TRBJ2-7,.,16,TRBV19,.,TGTGCCAGTAGTAGAGGGCTTTACACCGTAACCTACGAGCAGTACTTC,CASSRGLYTVTYEQYF
TRBJ2-1,.,16,TRBV19,.,TGTGCCAGTAGTATAGCCGTCTCGGGGGCCTACAATGAGCAGTTCTTC,CASSIAVSGAYNEQFF
TRBJ2-3,.,16,TRBV5-1,TRBD2,TGCGCCAGCAGCCAGTCTAGCGGGGGGGCCGGAGATACGCAGTATTTT,CASSQSSGGAGDTQYF
TRBJ1-4,few,13,TRBV29-1,.,TGCAGCGTTATCAGTGTGGCTAATGAAAAACTGTTTTTT,CSVISVANEKLFF
TRBJ2-1,.,15,TRBV6-4,.,TGTGCCAGCAGTGTATCCCAAAACCCTAACAATGAGCAGTTCTTC,CASSVSQNPNNEQFF
TRBJ2-7,.,14,TRBV5-1,.,TGCGCCAGCAGCTTGGCCGAGCGATTGGGCGAGCAGTACTTC,CASSLAERLGEQYF
TRBJ2-2,.,13,TRBV28,.,TGTGCCAGCAGTTTGATAGAAACCGGGGAGCTGTTTTTT,CASSLIETGELFF
TRBJ1-4,.,15,TRBV6-1,.,TGTGCCAGCCAAAACGGTGGAGCAACTAATGAAAAACTGTTTTTT,CASQNGGATNEKLFF